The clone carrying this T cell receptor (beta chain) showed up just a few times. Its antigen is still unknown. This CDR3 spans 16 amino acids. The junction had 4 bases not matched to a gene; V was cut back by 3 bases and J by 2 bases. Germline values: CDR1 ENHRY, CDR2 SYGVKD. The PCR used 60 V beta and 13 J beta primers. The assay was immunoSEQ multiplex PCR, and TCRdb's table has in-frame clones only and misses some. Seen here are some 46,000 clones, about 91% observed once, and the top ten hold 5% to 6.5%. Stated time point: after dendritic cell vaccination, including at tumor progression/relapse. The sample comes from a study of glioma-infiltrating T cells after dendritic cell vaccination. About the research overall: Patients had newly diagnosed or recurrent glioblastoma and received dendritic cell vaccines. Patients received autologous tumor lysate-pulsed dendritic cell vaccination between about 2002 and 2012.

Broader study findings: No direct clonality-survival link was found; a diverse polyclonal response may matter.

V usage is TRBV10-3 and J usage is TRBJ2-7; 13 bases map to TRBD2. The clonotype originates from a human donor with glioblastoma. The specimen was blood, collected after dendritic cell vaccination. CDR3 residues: CAISDHGLAGAYEQYF. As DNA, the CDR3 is TGTGCCATCAGTGACCATGGACTAGCGGGAGCCTACGAGCAGTACTTC.